This TCR beta chain appears in the sequencing data of a study of cytomegalovirus exposure and HLA in healthy donors. The PCR made use of 60 Vbeta and 13 Jbeta primers. Only in-frame clones appear in the TCRdb table, and some are missing; sequencing was by immunoSEQ multiplex PCR. The profile shows roughly 130,000 clones, approximately 80% of them singletons. Each of the donors was a healthy bone marrow donor. Whole-study results and caveats: A later analysis linked 16,951 TCR beta sequences to HLA alleles at 0.05 false discovery rate. Apparent HLA restriction characterized most CMV-associated TCR beta chains in a later analysis.

Notes on this clone: What it recognizes is unknown.

This CDR3 spans 15 amino acids. V lost 7 bases to trimming and J lost 7 bases, with 21 bases between them. The germline CDR1 and CDR2 sequences are SGHAT and FQNNGV. The V call is TRBV11-2, the J call TRBJ2-3, with a weak D call TRBD2 (7 bases). The specimen sequenced was PBMCs. The origin of this receptor is a girl under 10 years old in good health and CMV-seronegative. CDR3 loop: CASTLGGAIGNTQYF. CDR3 nucleotide sequence: TGTGCCAGCACGCTGGGGGGGGCTATTGGAAATACGCAGTATTTT.